A selection of T cell receptor beta chains follows, all from one sample in a study of OX40 agonist ivuxolimab in advanced cancers. Clones were read by immunoSEQ multiplex PCR, and TCRdb kept only the in-frame ones, dropping some. This table has more than 30,000 clones, about 85% appearing once. This sample comprised CD4+ or CD8+ T cells sorted from blood, obtained in a trial of the OX40 agonist ivuxolimab. The receptors stem from an adult with an advanced solid tumor such as melanoma, head and neck, liver or kidney cancer. Both conserved end residues are part of each CDR3. Fields, in order: V gene, J gene, CDR3 protein.

V gene: TRBV18; J gene: TRBJ2-2; CDR3 protein: CASSPQTGTATSTGELFF
V gene: TRBV6-1; J gene: TRBJ2-1; CDR3 protein: CASRSSAGPNEQFF
V gene: TRBV6-1; J gene: TRBJ2-7; CDR3 protein: CASSAGDRLYEQYF
V gene: TRBV6-1; J gene: TRBJ2-5; CDR3 protein: CASSGNRGETQYF
V gene: TRBV7-9; J gene: TRBJ1-1; CDR3 protein: CASSFPQNTEAFF
V gene: TRBV4-2; J gene: TRBJ2-7; CDR3 protein: CASSQEAGKLYEQYF
V gene: TRBV5-1; J gene: TRBJ1-3; CDR3 protein: CASSLNWEAGNTIYF
V gene: TRBV11-2; J gene: TRBJ1-3; CDR3 protein: CASSLDGDSGNTIYF
V gene: TRBV7-9; J gene: TRBJ1-3; CDR3 protein: CASSGRAGNTIYF
V gene: TRBV11-3; J gene: TRBJ2-1; CDR3 protein: CASSLSLYNEQFF
V gene: TRBV12-2; J gene: TRBJ1-5; CDR3 protein: CASRLRRDHSNQPQHF
V gene: TRBV5-4; J gene: TRBJ1-2; CDR3 protein: CASSGGGANYGYTF
V gene: TRBV6-6; J gene: TRBJ2-7; CDR3 protein: CASRTGGTNSYEQYF
V gene: TRBV19; J gene: TRBJ1-5; CDR3 protein: CASSTPRGPNSNQPQHF
V gene: TRBV21-1; J gene: TRBJ2-5; CDR3 protein: CASRKDDF
V gene: TRBV9; J gene: TRBJ2-7; CDR3 protein: CASSPSGGSSYEQYF
V gene: TRBV29-1; J gene: TRBJ1-1; CDR3 protein: CSVEVGTATEAFF